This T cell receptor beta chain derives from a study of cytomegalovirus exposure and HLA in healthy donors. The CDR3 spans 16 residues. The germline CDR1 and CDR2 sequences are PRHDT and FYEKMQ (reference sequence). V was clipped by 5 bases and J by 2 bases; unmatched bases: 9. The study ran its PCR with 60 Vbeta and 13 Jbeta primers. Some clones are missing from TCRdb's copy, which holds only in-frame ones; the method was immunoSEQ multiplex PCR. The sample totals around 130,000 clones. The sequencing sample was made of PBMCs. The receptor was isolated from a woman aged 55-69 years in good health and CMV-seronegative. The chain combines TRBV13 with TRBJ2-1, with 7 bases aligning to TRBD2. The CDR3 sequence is CASSQPRGRTYNEQFF. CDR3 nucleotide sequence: TGTGCCAGCAGCCAACCGCGGGGGAGAACCTACAATGAGCAGTTCTTC.